One and the same sample provided the 27 T cell receptor beta chains below, sequenced in a study of blood T cell repertoires in COVID-19. TCRdb's copy holds only in-frame clones and misses some; the assay was immunoSEQ multiplex PCR. The table records approximately 250,000 clones, 86% of them present only once. The material sequenced was peripheral blood. These receptors all come from a middle-aged man with active or convalescent COVID-19.

This chain joins TRBV3-1 (or the pseudogene TRBV3-2) and TRBJ2-2, with unresolved D. The CDR3 is made up of 13 amino acids. The ends were cut back, 0 bases at V and 6 bases at J, with 5 bases in the middle. Germline V gene sequence: CDR1 LGHDT, CDR2 YNNKEL (reference sequence). The CDR3 region has the DNA TGTGCCAGCAGCCAAGATGGGCCCGGGGAGCTGTTTTTT. Translating gives CASSQDGPGELFF.

This clone was counted only a few times. V usage is TRBV27 and J usage is TRBJ1-2; 9 nucleotides agree with TRBD1. The CDR3 is made up of 15 amino acids. Germline assignment: CDR1 MNHEY and CDR2 SMNVEV (reference sequence). Trimming took 5 bases from V and 4 from J; bases not matched to a gene: 8. CDR3 residues: CASSTRGTGIYGYTF. The CDR3 bases are TGTGCCAGCAGTACTAGAGGGACAGGGATCTATGGCTACACCTTC.

This clone was detected once. The rearrangement joins TRBV5-1 to TRBJ1-1; a weak D match, TRBD1 (5 bases). Between the trimmed V and J ends, which lost 4 bases and 2 bases, there was a span of 9 bases. Germline values: CDR1 SGHRS, CDR2 YFSETQ. The CDR3 consists of 13 residues. CDR3: CASSRTTNTEAFF. CDR3 sequence (DNA): TGCGCCAGCAGCCGGACAACAAACACTGAAGCTTTCTTT.

The chain links TRBV11-2 to TRBJ2-5; D is possibly TRBD1 (6 bases). V was pared by 5 bases and J by 2 bases, with 9 bases between. Germline V CDR1 and CDR2: SGHAT, FQNNGV. The CDR3 loop spans 13 amino acids. The DNA for the CDR3 is TGTGCCAGCAGCGGACAGCTTCAAGAGACCCAGTACTTC. It codes for CASSGQLQETQYF.

This clone appeared once. The V and J genes are TRBV7-9 and TRBJ1-2, with 8 bases lining up with TRBD1. This CDR3 spans 18 amino acids. The junction had 18 bases not matched to a gene; V was cut back by 5 bases and J by 4 bases. The V gene's germline CDR1 is SEHNR and CDR2 FQNEAQ (reference sequence). CDR3 coding DNA: TGTGCCAGCAGCCATCCGCCAGGGGGCCGATCCTCCCGCTATGGCTACACCTTC. Residues: CASSHPPGGRSSRYGYTF. The entire variable domain, with the rest obtained from reference TRBV7-9 and TRBJ1-2, is as follows: DTGVSQNPRHKITKRGQNVTFRCDPISEHNRLYWYRQTLGQGPEFLTYFQNEAQLEKSRLLSDRFSAERPKGSFSTLEIQRTEQGDSAMYLCASSHPPGGRSSRYGYTFGSGTRLTVV.

The chain uses TRBV29-1 and TRBJ2-1; 14 nucleotides match TRBD2. CDR1 is SQVTM, CDR2 ANQGSEA, per germline. V lost 6 bases to trimming and J lost 9 bases; unmatched junction nucleotides: 4. The CDR3 sequence is 13 residues long. CDR3 coding DNA: TGCAGCGTCAGACTAGCGGGAGGGAGTGAGCAGTTCTTC. Encoded protein: CSVRLAGGSEQFF.

The V and J genes are TRBV5-5 and TRBJ2-7; 8 bases match TRBD2. Germline loops: CDR1 SGHKS, CDR2 YYEKEE (reference sequence). The V segment lost 0 bases and the J segment 11 bases; nucleotides outside the gene matches: 13. This CDR3 region has 15 residues. Written as DNA, the CDR3 is TGTGCCAGCAGCTTGGAGGGGCTAGCGGGCTCGGGGGAGTACTTC. Its protein is CASSLEGLAGSGEYF. Supplemented by reference TRBV5-5 and TRBJ2-7, the full variable domain reads DAGVTQSPTHLIKTRGQQVTLRCSPISGHKSVSWYQQVLGQGPQFIFQYYEKEERGRGNFPDRFSARQFPNYSSELNVNALLLGDSALYLCASSLEGLAGSGEYFGPGTRLTVT.

This clone has just one count. The chain employs TRBV30 and TRBJ1-4, with 7 nucleotides matching TRBD1. Germline V gene lookup returns CDR1 GTSNPN and CDR2 SVGIG (reference sequence). CDR3 length equals 14 residues. Trimming removed 0 bases from V and 8 bases from J; junction bases left unmatched: 6. The CDR3 DNA reads as TGTGCCTGGAGTGTAGAGGGGGCTAGAGAAAAACTGTTTTTT. Encoded protein: CAWSVEGAREKLFF. Full variable domain (remainder filled in from reference TRBV30 and TRBJ1-4): SQTIHQWPATLVQPVGSPLSLECTVEGTSNPNLYWYRQAAGRGLQLLFYSVGIGQISSEVPQNLSASRPQDRQFILSSKKLLLSDSGFYLCAWSVEGAREKLFFGSGTQLSVL.

The genes are TRBV5-4 and TRBJ2-5; a possible D gene is TRBD2 (6 bases). V was cut by 2 bases and J by 1 base, with 12 bases left in between. Germline-derived CDR1 and CDR2 are SGHNT and YYREEE (reference sequence). The CDR3 length is 15 residues. CDR3 nucleotides: TGTGCCAGCAGCTTACTAGCCACGGCCCAAGAGACCCAGTACTTC. Translating it yields CASSLLATAQETQYF.

This chain connects TRBV15 to TRBJ1-1, with a possible D match to TRBD1 (5 bases). The CDR3 is 14 amino acids. V was clipped by 6 bases and J by 0 bases, with 11 bases between them. Germline loops: CDR1 LNHNV, CDR2 YYDKDF (reference sequence). The DNA for the CDR3 is TGTGCCACCAGAGGGGTAGGAATGAACACTGAAGCTTTCTTT. It encodes CATRGVGMNTEAFF.

V usage is TRBV19 and J usage is TRBJ1-2; D ambiguous. The V end was cut by 2 bases, the J end by 4 bases, with 14 bases between. Germline CDR1 and CDR2: LNHDA and SQIVND (reference sequence). The CDR3 is 15 amino acids. The CDR3, as DNA: TGTGCCAGTAGTATAAGTCAAGGAGTTCCCTATGGCTACACCTTC. The encoded protein is CASSISQGVPYGYTF. Based on the CDR3 plus reference TRBV19 and TRBJ1-2, the full variable domain is DGGITQSPKYLFRKEGQNVTLSCEQNLNHDAMYWYRQDPGQGLRLIYYSQIVNDFQKGDIAEGYSVSREKKESFPLTVTSAQKNPTAFYLCASSISQGVPYGYTFGSGTRLTVV.

The V call is TRBV5-1, the J call TRBJ2-5; 7 positions agree with TRBD1. The trim removed 7 bases at V and 1 base at J, leaving 13 bases unmatched. The CDR3 covers 16 residues. Germline values: CDR1 SGHRS, CDR2 YFSETQ. CDR3: CASCSSGGSFQETQYF. DNA of the CDR3: TGCGCCAGCTGCAGTTCAGGGGGTTCGTTCCAAGAGACCCAGTACTTC.

V gene TRBV5-1 combines with J gene TRBJ1-6, with 7 bases aligning to TRBD1. The J segment lost 7 bases and the V segment lost 5 bases, leaving 9 bases of the junction unmatched. CDR3 length equals 15 residues. Germline V gives CDR1 SGHRS, CDR2 YFSETQ. Here the CDR3 reads CASSDRPGGNSPLHF. The CDR3 region has the DNA TGCGCCAGCAGTGATAGGCCAGGGGGGAATTCACCCCTCCACTTT.

The chain is built from TRBV7-9 and TRBJ2-7; possible D gene TRBD2, 5 bases. Germline V gene data show CDR1 as SEHNR and CDR2 as FQNEAQ (reference sequence). CDR3 size: 13 residues. Between the trimmed V and J ends, which lost 7 bases and 6 bases, there was a span of 16 bases. Here the CDR3 DNA reads TGTGCCAGCACCCGGCCCGGGGTCACCGAGCAGTACTTC. This sequence encodes CASTRPGVTEQYF.

The genes are TRBV18 and TRBJ2-2, with D unresolved. The CDR3 is made up of 13 amino acids. Trimming cost V 3 bases and J 7 bases, with 9 bases left between them. Germline V gives CDR1 KGHSH, CDR2 LQKENI. CDR3 in amino acids: CASSPTGGGELFF. The CDR3 DNA reads as TGTGCCAGCTCACCCACCGGCGGCGGGGAGCTGTTTTTT. Looking up the rest from reference TRBV18 and TRBJ2-2 gives the full variable domain: NAGVMQNPRHLVRRRGQEARLRCSPMKGHSHVYWYRQLPEEGLKFMVYLQKENIIDESGMPKERFSAEFPKEGPSILRIQQVVRGDSAAYFCASSPTGGGELFFGEGSRLTVL.

This chain connects TRBV24-1 to TRBJ2-3; D might be TRBD1 (6 bases). The CDR3 contains 18 residues. V was pared by 1 base and J by 2 bases, with 18 bases between. Germline V gene data show CDR1 as KGHDR and CDR2 as SFDVKD. CDR3 coding DNA: TGTGCCACCAGTGATTTCCTCACAGGGAAGGTCAACACAGATACGCAGTATTTT. Protein: CATSDFLTGKVNTDTQYF.

The J gene is TRBJ2-2, the V gene TRBV10-3; 9 bases match TRBD1. The CDR3 totals 14 residues. Germline loops: CDR1 ENHRY, CDR2 SYGVKD. V was clipped by 11 bases and J by 0 bases; unmatched bases: 4. CDR3 loop: CAATGGANTGELFF. CDR3 nucleotide sequence: TGTGCCGCCACAGGGGGCGCGAACACCGGGGAGCTGTTTTTT.

The genes are TRBV24-1 and TRBJ2-5; tentatively, D is TRBD1 (5 bases). This CDR3 has 14 residues. Trimming pared 0 bases from V and 4 bases from J, leaving 8 bases between. Per the germline V gene, CDR1 is KGHDR and CDR2 is SFDVKD. CDR3 bases: TGTGCCACCAGTGATTTGGGGCAGGGAGAGACCCAGTACTTC. Protein sequence: CATSDLGQGETQYF.

This chain connects TRBV5-4 to TRBJ2-1; 9 bases align to TRBD1. J was trimmed by 2 bases and V by 7 bases; bases with no gene match: 4. CDR1 is SGHNT, CDR2 YYREEE, per germline (reference sequence). There are 14 residues in the CDR3. The DNA for the CDR3 is TGTGCCAGCCATACAGGGGGCGCCTACAATGAGCAGTTCTTC. Protein product: CASHTGGAYNEQFF.

This clone has only a few counts. The V and J genes are TRBV5-4 and TRBJ2-3, with TRBD1 matching over 7 bases. With V trimmed by 2 bases and J by 5 bases, 8 bases remained unmatched. Germline CDR1 reads SGHNT; CDR2 reads YYREEE (reference sequence). This CDR3 has 15 amino acids. DNA of the CDR3: TGTGCCAGCAGCTTCGGACAGGCGGTCATAGATACGCAGTATTTT. Its protein is CASSFGQAVIDTQYF.

The chain has TRBV9 and TRBJ2-3, with D tentatively TRBD2 (6 bases). The CDR3 contains 17 residues. Germline-derived CDR1 and CDR2 are SGDLS and YYNGEE. Trimming removed 4 bases at V and 0 bases at J, with 18 bases between. The CDR3 DNA reads TGTGCCAGCAGCCCACTAGGGCTAGCGACCAGCACAGATACGCAGTATTTT. Amino acids: CASSPLGLATSTDTQYF.

The J gene is TRBJ2-7, the V gene TRBV3-1 (or the pseudogene TRBV3-2); 7 positions match TRBD1. The germline CDR1 and CDR2 sequences are LGHDT and YNNKEL (reference sequence). The CDR3 is 15 residues long. The V gene end was trimmed by 1 base and the J gene end by 6 bases; junction bases not matched to a gene: 9. The CDR3 sequence is CASSQVTGTFSEQYF. The CDR3 DNA sequence: TGTGCCAGCAGCCAAGTGACAGGGACGTTTTCCGAGCAGTACTTC.

The chain carries TRBV11-2 and TRBJ2-2, with TRBD1 as a possible D gene (6 bases). CDR3 length: 13 residues. CDR1 and CDR2 (germline): SGHAT, FQNNGV. The V end lost 5 bases, the J end lost 4 bases, and 8 bases lay between the germline ends. The CDR3 protein is CASSQDSTGELFF. For the CDR3, the DNA is TGTGCCAGCAGCCAGGACAGCACCGGGGAGCTGTTTTTT. Drawing the rest from reference TRBV11-2 and TRBJ2-2, the complete variable domain is EAGVAQSPRYKIIEKRQSVAFWCNPISGHATLYWYQQILGQGPKLLIQFQNNGVVDDSQLPKDRFSAERLKGVDSTLKIQPAKLEDSAVYLCASSQDSTGELFFGEGSRLTVL.

This chain joins TRBV3-1 (or the pseudogene TRBV3-2) and TRBJ1-3, with D unresolved. The CDR3 is made up of 14 amino acids. V was cut by 4 bases and J by 4 bases, with 11 bases left in between. The germline gives CDR1 LGHDT, CDR2 YNNKEL (reference sequence). CDR3 residues: CASSPPGSGNTIYF. The CDR3 region has the DNA TGTGCCAGCAGCCCTCCAGGTTCCGGAAACACCATATATTTT.

The rearrangement links TRBV30 to TRBJ1-5; unclear D gene. V lost 5 bases to trimming and J lost 5 bases, with 13 bases between them. The V gene's germline CDR1 is GTSNPN and CDR2 SVGIG (reference sequence). The CDR3 runs 13 residues. The CDR3 loop reads CAWARSGDQPQHF. The CDR3 DNA sequence: TGTGCCTGGGCCCGCTCCGGGGATCAGCCCCAGCATTTT.

This sequence joins TRBV19 and TRBJ1-5, with 7 bases matching TRBD1. Trimming at V came to 2 bases and at J to 3 bases, leaving 4 bases not matched to a gene. The CDR3 has 15 amino acids. Germline CDR1 LNHDA, CDR2 SQIVND (reference sequence). CDR3 protein: CASSITGDPNQPQHF. The CDR3 DNA is TGTGCCAGTAGTATAACAGGGGACCCCAATCAGCCCCAGCATTTT.

This CDR3 reads CASSHGGFPTDTQYF. The CDR3 DNA sequence: TGTGCCAGCAGCCACGGGGGGTTTCCCACAGATACGCAGTATTTT. The genes are TRBV28 and TRBJ2-3, with TRBD2 matching 7 bases. Per germline, CDR1 MDHEN and CDR2 SYDVKM. Unmatched junction bases numbered 8, after V lost 6 bases and J lost 2 bases. This CDR3 is built from 15 residues.